This passage covers 25 T cell receptor beta chains from one sample sequenced in a study of blood T cell repertoires in COVID-19. Assay: immunoSEQ multiplex PCR; the TCRdb copy retains only in-frame clones and omits some. The sample records around 170,000 clones, about 86% being singletons. Sequencing input: peripheral blood. These TCRs come from a young man with active or convalescent COVID-19.

The chain is built from TRBV4-3 and TRBJ2-7; weak D call: TRBD1 (5 bases). Germline lookup yields CDR1 LGHNA and CDR2 YSLEER. V gave up 0 bases and J gave up 3 bases, with 15 bases separating them. This CDR3 comprises 16 residues. CDR3 amino acids: CASSQDSGYMNYEQYF. The CDR3, as DNA: TGCGCCAGCAGCCAAGATTCAGGGTATATGAACTACGAGCAGTACTTC.

The V gene is TRBV6-2 or TRBV6-3, the J gene TRBJ1-5; D is unresolved. V dropped 0 bases and J dropped 7 bases, with 10 bases sitting between them. Germline assignment: CDR1 MNHEY and CDR2 SVGEGT. This CDR3 contains 14 residues. The CDR3 nucleotides are TGTGCCAGCAGTTACTCGAGAGGTGGCCAGCCCCAGCATTTT. This codes for CASSYSRGGQPQHF.

The gene calls are TRBV6-4 and TRBJ2-5; D unclear. The germline CDR1 and CDR2 sequences are MRHNA and SNTAGT. The CDR3 spans 16 residues. V lost 6 bases, J lost 3 bases, and 20 bases lay in between. In DNA form, the CDR3 reads TGTGCCAGCAGCCCAGACCCCGGCTCGGGTAAAGAGACCCAGTACTTC. This codes for CASSPDPGSGKETQYF.

This chain uses TRBV6-4 with TRBJ1-2; a possible D gene is TRBD1 (6 bases). CDR3 size: 12 residues. In germline, CDR1 is MRHNA, CDR2 SNTAGT. Trimming stripped 2 bases from V and 11 bases from J, with 12 bases between. The CDR3 is CASSDGGGLYTF. DNA of the CDR3: TGTGCCAGCAGTGACGGGGGGGGCTTATACACCTTC.

This clone was seen a handful of times. The chain recombines TRBV7-9 with TRBJ1-2, with D possibly matching TRBD1 (6 bases). V lost 5 bases and J 3 bases, leaving 19 bases between the germline ends. The CDR3 spans 16 residues. Germline V gives CDR1 SEHNR, CDR2 FQNEAQ (reference sequence). The CDR3 loop is CASSPLATGSYYGYTF. The CDR3 DNA reads as TGTGCCAGCAGCCCCTTGGCGACAGGATCATACTATGGCTACACCTTC.

The V and J genes are TRBV7-9 and TRBJ2-7, with D tentatively TRBD2 (6 bases). V lost 0 bases to trimming and J lost 4 bases, with 16 bases between them. From germline, CDR1 is SEHNR and CDR2 FQNEAQ (reference sequence). The CDR3 spans 16 residues. The CDR3 sequence is CASSLASGTATYEQYF. The CDR3 nucleotides read TGTGCCAGCAGCTTAGCGTCCGGGACTGCTACATACGAGCAGTACTTC.

The chain links TRBV18 to TRBJ2-5, with D possibly TRBD2 on 7 matching bases. With 7 bases removed from V and 3 bases from J, the gap between germline ends came to 12 bases. Germline V gene lookup returns CDR1 KGHSH and CDR2 LQKENI. This CDR3 has 13 amino acids. DNA for the CDR3: TGTGCCAGCTTAAAGCGGGACAAAGAGACCCAGTACTTC. Protein product: CASLKRDKETQYF. The whole variable domain, filled in from reference TRBV18 and TRBJ2-5, reads NAGVMQNPRHLVRRRGQEARLRCSPMKGHSHVYWYRQLPEEGLKFMVYLQKENIIDESGMPKERFSAEFPKEGPSILRIQQVVRGDSAAYFCASLKRDKETQYFGPGTRLLVL.

The chain couples TRBV11-2 to TRBJ1-1; D remains ambiguous. The CDR3 covers 14 residues. CDR1 and CDR2 (germline): SGHAT, FQNNGV. V shed 2 bases and J shed 1 base, with 8 bases lying between them. CDR3 loop: CASSLNGWNTEAFF. In nucleotides, the CDR3 is TGTGCCAGCAGCTTAAACGGGTGGAACACTGAAGCTTTCTTT.

This sequence joins TRBV11-3 and TRBJ2-7; 14 positions match TRBD2. CDR3 size: 16 residues. After removal of 5 bases from V and 8 bases from J, the junction contained 11 bases not matched to a gene. Germline V gene sequence: CDR1 SGHNT, CDR2 YENEEA. Here the CDR3 DNA reads TGTGCCAGCAGCACGAGGGGGGGACTAGCGGGAGTTAAGCAGTACTTC. This sequence encodes CASSTRGGLAGVKQYF.

The chain uses TRBV19 and TRBJ1-4; possible D gene TRBD1, 5 bases. The CDR3 consists of 17 residues. Germline V gene data show CDR1 as LNHDA and CDR2 as SQIVND (reference sequence). Trimming shortened V by 4 bases and J by 4 bases, and 19 bases separated the two germline ends. The CDR3 nucleotides read TGTGCCAGTAGTACCCTCCCCATCGGGGGAAGTAATGAAAAACTGTTTTTT. Amino acids: CASSTLPIGGSNEKLFF.

This chain connects TRBV5-4 to TRBJ2-3; 10 nucleotides line up with TRBD2. This CDR3 has 15 residues. J lost 3 bases, V lost 3 bases, and 4 bases had no gene match. The germline gives CDR1 SGHNT, CDR2 YYREEE (reference sequence). The CDR3 loop reads CASSSGSGGTDTQYF. CDR3 coding DNA: TGTGCCAGCAGCTCTGGTAGCGGGGGGACAGATACGCAGTATTTT.

V and J are TRBV11-2 and TRBJ2-1, with D possibly matching TRBD2 (5 bases). CDR1 and CDR2 from the germline V gene are SGHAT and FQNNGV. Trimming took off 5 bases at V and 8 bases at J, with 19 bases between the two ends. The CDR3 is 15 amino acids. The CDR3 region is CASSRRRALIDEQFF. The CDR3 DNA follows: TGTGCCAGCAGCCGCCGGCGGGCACTCATCGATGAGCAGTTCTTC.

The rearrangement joins TRBV19 to TRBJ1-1; 7 bases match TRBD1. The CDR3 spans 13 residues. Germline V gene data show CDR1 as LNHDA and CDR2 as SQIVND (reference sequence). J gave up 6 bases and V 9 bases, and 10 bases lay outside the gene matches. The CDR3 loop is CASKLDRAAEAFF. The CDR3 region has the DNA TGTGCCAGCAAACTCGACAGGGCTGCTGAAGCTTTCTTT.

The CDR3 loop is CASSQDLMNTEAFF. Written as DNA, the CDR3 is TGTGCCAGCAGCCAAGACCTTATGAACACTGAAGCTTTCTTT. The chain couples TRBV3-1 (or the pseudogene TRBV3-2) to TRBJ1-1; D is unresolved. Trimming cost V 0 bases and J 0 bases, with 5 bases left between them. The CDR3 is 14 residues long. In germline, CDR1 is LGHDT, CDR2 YNNKEL (reference sequence).

The chain couples TRBV10-1 to TRBJ2-7, with 13 bases lining up with TRBD2. Germline V CDR1 and CDR2: WNHNN, SYGVQD (reference sequence). Trimming cost V 10 bases and J 0 bases; bases outside gene matches: 12. The CDR3 runs 17 residues. As DNA, the CDR3 is TGCGCCACCAAAGGGACTAGCGGGACCACGAGCTCCTACGAGCAGTACTTC. This sequence encodes CATKGTSGTTSSYEQYF.

The V gene is TRBV5-1, the J gene TRBJ1-2; tentative D call: TRBD1 (5 bases). Germline-derived CDR1 and CDR2 are SGHRS and YFSETQ. CDR3 length equals 13 residues. With 3 bases removed from V and 5 bases from J, the gap between germline ends came to 11 bases. This CDR3 is CASSYTGSYGYTF. The CDR3 coding sequence is TGCGCCAGCAGCTATACAGGATCGTATGGCTACACCTTC.

The genes are TRBV18 and TRBJ2-4, with 7 bases matching TRBD2. V lost 3 bases to trimming and J lost 3 bases; unmatched junction nucleotides: 5. Germline loops: CDR1 KGHSH, CDR2 LQKENI. This CDR3 region has 15 residues. This CDR3 is CASSPGSGGKNIQYF. CDR3 coding DNA: TGTGCCAGCTCACCCGGGTCGGGAGGCAAAAACATTCAGTACTTC.

The rearrangement uses TRBV28 and TRBJ1-5, with D possibly being TRBD1 (6 bases). Germline V CDR1 and CDR2: MDHEN, SYDVKM. This CDR3 is 14 amino acids long. Deletions cut 7 bases from V and 5 bases from J, with 15 bases between. The CDR3 nucleotides read TGTGCCAGCACAAATCGGGGGGCAGATCAGCCCCAGCATTTT. Protein product: CASTNRGADQPQHF.

The rearrangement joins TRBV28 to TRBJ1-6, with TRBD1 matching 7 bases. J gave up 2 bases and V 3 bases, and 7 bases lay outside the gene matches. Looked up from germline, CDR1 is MDHEN and CDR2 is SYDVKM. The CDR3 is 17 residues long. The CDR3 region has the DNA TGTGCCAGCAGTTTCCGGGACAGAGGGACCTATAATTCACCCCTCCACTTT. Translation: CASSFRDRGTYNSPLHF.

This clone was counted a few times. In DNA form, the CDR3 reads TGTGCCAGCAGCTTTCCGAGGACAGGGGTGCGGGACACCGGGGAGCTGTTTTTT. This encodes CASSFPRTGVRDTGELFF. The gene calls are TRBV7-8 and TRBJ2-2, with 9 positions matching TRBD1. The CDR3 runs to 18 residues. V shed 3 bases and J 3 bases; nucleotides not matched to a gene: 11. The germline CDR1 and CDR2 sequences are SGHVS and FQNEAQ.

V and J are TRBV19 and TRBJ2-5, with TRBD2 matching 9 bases. The germline V gene has CDR1 LNHDA and CDR2 SQIVND (reference sequence). This CDR3 has 15 amino acids. V dropped 5 bases and J dropped 5; count of bases not matched to a gene: 9. CDR3 loop: CASSGGGALGETQYF. The CDR3 coding sequence is TGTGCCAGTAGTGGCGGGGGGGCCTTAGGTGAGACCCAGTACTTC.

This rearrangement joins TRBV6-1 to TRBJ1-1; possibly TRBD1 for D (5 bases). Germline V CDR1 and CDR2: MNHNS, SASEGT. V gave up 2 bases and J gave up 0 bases, with 10 bases separating them. This CDR3 is 15 amino acids long. CDR3 protein: CASSEHDSMNTEAFF. CDR3 nucleotides: TGTGCCAGCAGTGAACACGACAGCATGAACACTGAAGCTTTCTTT.

The sample holds a few counts of this clone. CDR3 DNA sequence: TGTGCCAGCAGCTCCTCAGGGGGCCCGGGCCGCGGGGGCTACACCTTC. Translation gives CASSSSGGPGRGGYTF. J is TRBJ1-2 and V is TRBV7-3, with 8 bases aligning to TRBD1. The CDR3 has 16 residues. Germline assignment: CDR1 SGHTA and CDR2 FQGTGA. The junction had 15 bases not matched to a gene; V was cut back by 4 bases and J by 8 bases.

CDR3 region: CAWSVGQASNQPQHF. The CDR3 DNA reads TGTGCCTGGAGTGTGGGGCAGGCTAGCAATCAGCCCCAGCATTTT. This rearrangement joins TRBV30 to TRBJ1-5; tentative D call: TRBD1 (5 bases). The germline V gene encodes CDR1 GTSNPN and CDR2 SVGIG (reference sequence). The CDR3 contains 15 residues. V was trimmed by 0 bases and J by 0 bases, leaving 9 bases between them.

This clone was counted once. The chain joins TRBV27 to TRBJ1-2; 7 nucleotides match TRBD1. V shed 5 bases and J 6 bases; nucleotides not matched to a gene: 12. CDR1 and CDR2 (germline): MNHEY, SMNVEV (reference sequence). This CDR3 spans 15 amino acids. The CDR3 is CASSHRGLTGDGYTF. CDR3 sequence (DNA): TGTGCCAGCAGTCACAGGGGTTTAACGGGGGATGGCTACACCTTC.